This is a list of T cell receptor beta chains from one sample in a study of PD-1 blockade in classical Hodgkin lymphoma. The assay was immunoSEQ multiplex PCR, and TCRdb's table has in-frame clones only and misses some. The table records 10,000 to 15,000 clones, just under 85% of them present only once. This specimen consisted of CD4+ T cells from blood, obtained before the fourth cycle of nivolumab. The receptors come from a human donor with classical Hodgkin lymphoma. Each CDR3 is given with its conserved first and last residue. D genes are given only for firm matches.

len | v_gene | d_gene | CDR3aa
13 | TRBV19 | - | CASGTALVGKLFF
12 | TRBV7-2 | - | CASSFPNEKLFF
13 | TRBV2 | - | CASRWDINQPQHF
16 | TRBV12-5 | TRBD2 | CASGLGTSGDQETQYF
15 | TRBV5-8 | - | CASSPSESGTDTQYF
15 | TRBV7-2 | TRBD2 | CASSFLAGRSYEQYF
10 | TRBV10-3 | - | CAIFQGGYTF
15 | TRBV7-6 | - | CASSLDGTSSYEQYF
17 | TRBV27 | - | CASRGLDRGHYNSPLHF
15 | TRBV28 | - | CASSSFGDLNTEAFF
16 | TRBV5-4 | - | CASSSDGRFYTDTQYF
14 | TRBV6-5 | - | CASTLSSGRVEAFF
14 | TRBV7-2 | TRBD1 | CASSPQQTGAGYTF
14 | TRBV11-2 | - | CASSLGTSSNTIYF
14 | TRBV18 | - | CASSPAGVSGKLFF
14 | TRBV6-1 | - | CALAPILNTGELFF
13 | TRBV14 | - | CASSQDLGQPQHF
15 | TRBV9 | - | CASSSRTQNTGELFF
12 | TRBV5-8 | - | CASSLMRPPQFF
15 | TRBV6-6 | TRBD1 | CASSGQVNSNQPQHF
16 | TRBV5-1 | - | CASSFGDGTPGSEQYF
15 | TRBV6-5 | - | CASSSLGVQDNEQFF
14 | TRBV7-2 | TRBD2 | CASSISGRSYEQYF
15 | TRBV18 | - | CASSPSRVPTGELFF
16 | TRBV28 | - | CASSLPPLPHHREQFF
11 | TRBV28 | - | CASSESYEQYF
13 | TRBV7-8 | - | CASSRGLAWEQYF
14 | TRBV27 | - | CASTVPGVYNEQFF
15 | TRBV10-3 | - | CAISGDQGLNTEAFF